These 27 T cell receptor beta chains were sequenced from one sample in a study of T cells expressing NK-cell markers. TCRdb reprocessed the 5' RACE reads; each CDR3 protein has one entry and no DNA is given. This sample's table has about 410,000 distinct CDR3 sequences. Material: blood T cells: a sorted CD56 or NKG2C T cell subset, CD4+ or CD8+ T cells, or bulk PBMC T cells (not recorded which). These TCRs come from a woman between 45 and 65 years old in good health.

The rearrangement links TRBV7-9 to TRBJ2-3; the TRBD2 assignment by TCRdb is unverifiable without DNA. The CDR3 runs to 15 residues. Looked up from germline, CDR1 is SEHNR and CDR2 is FQNEAQ (reference sequence). The CDR3 here is CASSLMASGGDTQYF.

The CDR3 loop is CASSFHRGPKTEAFF. The chain employs TRBV27 and TRBJ1-1; no DNA is available, so the TRBD1 call from TCRdb remains unchecked. The germline V gene has CDR1 MNHEY and CDR2 SMNVEV (reference sequence). CDR3 length: 15 residues.

The chain uses TRBV27 and TRBJ2-5; TCRdb outputs TRBD2, but without DNA this stays unchecked. The CDR3 runs to 14 residues. In germline, CDR1 is MNHEY, CDR2 SMNVEV (reference sequence). CDR3 amino acids: CASSLSPGGQTQYF.

The rearrangement links TRBV27 to TRBJ2-7; TCRdb's assignment of TRBD1 cannot be checked, as there is no DNA. This CDR3 is 14 amino acids long. In germline, CDR1 is MNHEY, CDR2 SMNVEV (reference sequence). The CDR3 spells CASSPLTARYEQYF.

V and J are TRBV5-1 and TRBJ1-4. The CDR3 runs 14 residues. The germline CDR1 and CDR2 sequences are SGHRS and YFSETQ. CDR3 protein: CASSLGLRKEKLFF. Filled out from reference TRBV5-1 and TRBJ1-4, the complete variable domain reads KAGVTQTPRYLIKTRGQQVTLSCSPISGHRSVSWYQQTPGQGLQFLFEYFSETQRNKGNFPGRFSGRQFSNSRSEMNVSTLELGDSALYLCASSLGLRKEKLFFGSGTQLSVL.

J is TRBJ2-2 and V is TRBV12-3 or TRBV12-4. CDR3 length equals 14 residues. CDR3 sequence: CASSSPTRTGELFF.

The chain carries TRBV5-1 and TRBJ2-1; lacking DNA, the TRBD1 call made by TCRdb goes unchecked. The germline gives CDR1 SGHRS, CDR2 YFSETQ. The CDR3 length is 15 residues. This CDR3 reads CASSFRDSNYNEQFF. The variable domain in full, with the rest retrieved from reference TRBV5-1 and TRBJ2-1, is KAGVTQTPRYLIKTRGQQVTLSCSPISGHRSVSWYQQTPGQGLQFLFEYFSETQRNKGNFPGRFSGRQFSNSRSEMNVSTLELGDSALYLCASSFRDSNYNEQFFGPGTRLTVL.

This sequence joins TRBV20-1 and TRBJ2-3. The length of the CDR3 is 15 residues. Germline V gives CDR1 DFQATT, CDR2 SNEGSKA (reference sequence). CDR3: CSARARTGGQNTQYF.

The chain's CDR3 is CASSVRRGSETQYF. The V gene is TRBV2, the J gene TRBJ2-5; TCRdb lists TRBD2, though no DNA is available to test this call. Germline loops: CDR1 SNHLY, CDR2 FYNNEI. CDR3 length: 14 amino acids.

The chain has TRBV29-1 and TRBJ1-2; without DNA, the TCRdb call of TRBD1 cannot be checked. CDR3 length: 13 amino acids. Germline V CDR1 and CDR2: SQVTM, ANQGSEA. CDR3 protein: CSVAWGTSYGYTF.

The chain is built from TRBV6-2 or TRBV6-3 and TRBJ1-5; TCRdb names TRBD1, which stays unverified in the absence of DNA. The CDR3 is 13 amino acids. Looked up from germline, CDR1 is MNHEY and CDR2 is SVGEGT. The CDR3 sequence is CASRDRQDQPQHF.

V is TRBV5-1 and J is TRBJ2-5. Germline-derived CDR1 and CDR2 are SGHRS and YFSETQ. This CDR3 region has 13 residues. The CDR3 spells CASSLDQDGSQYF.

The V gene is TRBV29-1, the J gene TRBJ2-1; TCRdb selects TRBD1, and the lack of DNA leaves this call unchecked. Germline CDR1 reads SQVTM; CDR2 reads ANQGSEA. The CDR3 length is 13 residues. CDR3 sequence: CSAQKGVWDEQFF.

The chain couples TRBV12-3 or TRBV12-4 to TRBJ2-1; absent DNA, TCRdb's TRBD2 call cannot be checked. This CDR3 has 13 residues. The CDR3 loop is CASSLGRVNEQFF.

CDR3 protein: CASSSAMGETQYF. The chain has TRBV7-8 and TRBJ2-5. The V gene's germline CDR1 is SGHVS and CDR2 FQNEAQ. This CDR3 is built from 13 residues.

The chain has TRBV5-1 and TRBJ2-2. Germline-derived CDR1 and CDR2 are SGHRS and YFSETQ. There are 15 residues in the CDR3. The CDR3 sequence: CASSLVEENTGELFF.

This rearrangement joins TRBV11-2 to TRBJ2-3; TCRdb selects TRBD1, and the lack of DNA leaves this call unchecked. The CDR3 spans 12 residues. Germline CDR1 is SGHAT and CDR2 is FQNNGV. CDR3 amino acids: CASSWQGDTQYF.

This rearrangement joins TRBV7-2 to TRBJ2-3; with no DNA, the TCRdb D assignment of TRBD2 cannot be verified. Germline CDR1 is SGHTA and CDR2 is FQGNSA. This CDR3 region has 13 residues. CDR3: CASSPGGRDTQYF.

V usage is TRBV12-3 or TRBV12-4 and J usage is TRBJ1-5; TCRdb proposes TRBD1, but this gene call is untestable without DNA. This CDR3 comprises 14 residues. CDR3 loop: CASRSSGGGEPQHF.

The rearrangement uses TRBV10-3 and TRBJ2-1; TCRdb proposes TRBD1, but this gene call is untestable without DNA. Germline V lookup: CDR1 ENHRY, CDR2 SYGVKD. This CDR3 has 14 residues. The CDR3 loop is CAISLGGEFDEQFF.

V gene TRBV12-3 or TRBV12-4 combines with J gene TRBJ2-1; the D call from TCRdb, TRBD1, cannot be confirmed without DNA. The CDR3 is made up of 17 amino acids. CDR3 sequence reads: CASSLATGTVIYNEQFF.

This chain joins TRBV27 and TRBJ2-7. This CDR3 spans 15 amino acids. Germline V CDR1 and CDR2: MNHEY, SMNVEV (reference sequence). This CDR3 reads CASSLGWVGAYEQYF.

The chain joins TRBV11-3 to TRBJ1-2; TCRdb calls TRBD1, which cannot be checked without DNA. This CDR3 contains 14 residues. Germline V gene data show CDR1 as SGHNT and CDR2 as YENEEA. CDR3 protein: CASSYGQGLAGYTF.

The V call is TRBV25-1, the J call TRBJ2-1; TCRdb selects TRBD1, and the lack of DNA leaves this call unchecked. The CDR3 runs 15 residues. Germline CDR1 and CDR2: MGHDK and SYGVNS. The CDR3 sequence is CASSGRTGAYNEQFF.

The rearrangement links TRBV11-2 to TRBJ2-3; the D call from TCRdb, TRBD1, cannot be confirmed without DNA. This CDR3 contains 15 residues. Germline-derived CDR1 and CDR2 are SGHAT and FQNNGV. CDR3 residues: CASSPGRMGTDTQYF.

The V and J genes are TRBV20-1 and TRBJ2-1; TCRdb gives TRBD1 as the D gene, but with no DNA this cannot be confirmed. Looked up from germline, CDR1 is DFQATT and CDR2 is SNEGSKA (reference sequence). The CDR3 runs 16 residues. The CDR3 here is CSASPPWESSYNEQFF.

This chain links TRBV12-3 or TRBV12-4 with TRBJ2-7; TCRdb picks TRBD1, but there is no DNA to check that call. The CDR3 is 15 residues long. CDR3 region: CASRGGAEPGPEQYF.